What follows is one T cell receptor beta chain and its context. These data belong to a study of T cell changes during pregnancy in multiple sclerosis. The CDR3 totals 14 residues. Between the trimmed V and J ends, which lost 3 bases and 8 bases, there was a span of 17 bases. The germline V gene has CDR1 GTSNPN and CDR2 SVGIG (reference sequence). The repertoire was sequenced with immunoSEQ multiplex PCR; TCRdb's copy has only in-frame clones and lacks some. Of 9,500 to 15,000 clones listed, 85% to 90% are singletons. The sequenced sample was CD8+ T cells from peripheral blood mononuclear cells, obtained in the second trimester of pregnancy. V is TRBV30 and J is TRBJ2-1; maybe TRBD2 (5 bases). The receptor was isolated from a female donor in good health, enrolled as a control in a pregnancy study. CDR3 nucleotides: TGTGCCTGGAGGGCGGGCCTCGGCGAGGATGAGCAGTTCTTC. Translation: CAWRAGLGEDEQFF.